This TCR beta chain was retrieved from a study of blood T cell repertoires in COVID-19 (dated by TCRdb to the early 2020s). For the wider study: Samples from collaborators originated in the United States, Italy and Spain and spanned both the acute and convalescent phases of COVID-19. The material from the prospective study consisted of cDNA or gDNA derived from T cells, B-cell-depleted T cells, or PBMCs. Deeply sampled blood TCRbeta repertoires from subjects exposed to, actively infected with, or recovered from COVID-19 were included in the dataset. The repertoires were released in a freely available public database intended as a resource for research on the immune response to SARS-CoV-2. The samples were drawn from two sources: the first 160 participants of the ongoing ImmuneRACE study, and 950 to 1,500 subjects contributed by 6 global collaborators. Sample metadata almost always included a de-identified subject ID, COVID-19 status, age in years and sex. HLA class I and class II types, where available, came from metadata supplied by the sample provider rather than from assay-based typing.

CDR1 KGHSH and CDR2 LQKENI are derived from the germline V gene. From its cysteine to its phenylalanine, the CDR3 spans 15 amino acids. CDR3 DNA is the only sequence kept; it has 45 bases, read in frame from the first base. V ends up 2 bases short and J 3 bases short, with an unmatched junction base count of 3. The immunoSEQ Assay, a bias-controlled multiplex PCR, was used to amplify TCRbeta CDR3 regions from genomic DNA. Per the original workflow: Nucleated cell counts per sample were estimated from amplification of reference gene primers within the assay. To quantify the absolute abundance of each unique TCRbeta CDR3 rearrangement, sequence reads were collapsed and filtered. For each sample, productive Simpson clonality was calculated as the square root of Simpson's diversity index across productive rearrangements. TCRdb obtained this table from immuneACCESS and retained in-frame rearrangements with V and J assigned. These tables miss some clones; where compared with another copy, unresolved V genes account for less than half of the shortfall, and the remainder is unexplained. V and J calls and clone size are copied from that table; D and trimming were computed from the DNA. The table for this sample lists some 140,000 clones; roughly 86% of them were counted only once. The ten biggest clones cover more than 10% of the sample.

The investigation overall reported the following: The amount of clinical and demographic metadata varied by source and participant and was provided uncurated.

Details on this clone: Its cognate antigen has yet to be identified. Within one base of it there is no much larger clone, and no base qualities were kept.

Each collaborating institution followed its own protocols to collect whole blood in K2EDTA tubes. Collaborator samples were shipped for TCRbeta analysis as frozen whole blood, isolated PBMCs, or DNA extracted from either sample type. The rearranged segments are TRBV18 and TRBJ2-3, with 9 middle bases fitting TRBD2. The sequenced material came from peripheral blood. The TCR was taken from a human donor in a cohort sampled during active COVID-19. The CDR3 corresponds to CASSPFSGGTDTQYF. At the DNA level, the sequence is TGTGCCAGCTCACCATTTAGCGGGGGTACAGATACGCAGTATTTT.